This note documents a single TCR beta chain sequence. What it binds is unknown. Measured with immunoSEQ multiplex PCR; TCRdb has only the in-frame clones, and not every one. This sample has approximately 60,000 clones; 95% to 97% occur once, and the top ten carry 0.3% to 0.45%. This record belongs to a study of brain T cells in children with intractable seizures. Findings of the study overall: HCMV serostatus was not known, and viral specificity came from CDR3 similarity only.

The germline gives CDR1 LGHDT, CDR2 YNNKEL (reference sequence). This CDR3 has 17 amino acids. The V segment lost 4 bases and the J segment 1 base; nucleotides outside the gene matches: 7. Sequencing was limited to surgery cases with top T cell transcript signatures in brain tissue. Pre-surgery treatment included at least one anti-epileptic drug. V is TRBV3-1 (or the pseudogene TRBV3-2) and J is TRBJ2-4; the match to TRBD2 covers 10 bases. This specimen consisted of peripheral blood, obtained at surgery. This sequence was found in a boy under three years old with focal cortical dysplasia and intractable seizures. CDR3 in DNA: TGTGCCAGCAGCCCTCATCTAGCGGGGGCCGCCAAAAACATTCAGTACTTC. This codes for CASSPHLAGAAKNIQYF.